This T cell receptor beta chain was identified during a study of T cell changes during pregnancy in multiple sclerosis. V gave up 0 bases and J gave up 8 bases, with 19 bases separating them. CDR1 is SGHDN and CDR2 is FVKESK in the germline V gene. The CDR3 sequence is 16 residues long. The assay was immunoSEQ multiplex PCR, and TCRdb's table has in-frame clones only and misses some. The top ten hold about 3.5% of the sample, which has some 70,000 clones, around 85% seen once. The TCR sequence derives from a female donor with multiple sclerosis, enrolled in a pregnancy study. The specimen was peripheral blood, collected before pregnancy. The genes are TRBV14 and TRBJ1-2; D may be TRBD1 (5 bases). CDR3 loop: CASSQDGAGLWKGYTF. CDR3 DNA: TGTGCCAGCAGCCAAGATGGAGCAGGGTTGTGGAAAGGCTACACCTTC.